This T cell receptor (beta chain) was identified in a study of technical replicates of blood from a handful of donors. CDR3 length: 14 amino acids. V was pared by 6 bases and J by 4 bases, with 15 bases between. Germline CDR1 and CDR2: MNHEY and SVGAGI. Libraries were prepared by immunoSEQ multiplex PCR; TCRdb keeps only in-frame clonotypes and omits some of them. This sample has 75,000 to 100,000 clones, with roughly 94% found just once. Sequenced sample: T cells isolated from PBMCs. The sequence was collected from a human donor in good health. The chain combines TRBV6-5 with TRBJ1-1; a possible D gene is TRBD1 (6 bases). The CDR3 is CASRRTGSGTEAFF. Written as DNA, the CDR3 is TGTGCCAGCAGGAGAACAGGGAGCGGCACTGAAGCTTTCTTT.